Included here is one TCR beta chain sequence, with context. The antigen remains undetermined. This record belongs to a study of regulatory T cells in long-lasting Graves disease. Through Arm-PCR of CDR3 regions and iRepertoire HTBI primers, TCR beta libraries were built. TCRdb re-called the multiplex PCR reads with MiXCR, one entry per CDR3 protein. The table records 350,000 to 450,000 distinct CDR3 sequences, around a fifth of them present only once. V was clipped by 2 bases and J by 1 base, with 6 bases between them. Germline-derived CDR1 and CDR2 are MNHNS and SASEGT. This CDR3 has 14 amino acids. General observations from the study: Lower TCR diversity characterized persistent Graves' patients relative to newly diagnosed patients. It was in persistent disease that TRBV28, TRBJ1-2 and TRBJ2-5 were favored.

Time point denoted: persistent/refractory GD, antithyroid drugs over 5 years with positive TRAb. The TCR library was made from RNA extracted from PBMCs. This TCR was recovered from a female donor with Graves disease. This chain uses TRBV6-1 with TRBJ1-3; tentatively, D is TRBD1 (5 bases). Sequenced here: peripheral blood mononuclear cells (PBMCs), sampled when the disease was refractory, from a patient treated with antithyroid drugs. Written as DNA, the CDR3 is TGTGCCAGCAGTGAAACAGGATCTGGAAACACCATATATTTT. Its translation: CASSETGSGNTIYF.